A selection of T cell receptor beta chains follows, all from one sample in a study of blood T cell repertoires in COVID-19. Measured with immunoSEQ multiplex PCR; TCRdb has only the in-frame clones, and not every one. The sample carries some 330,000 clones, about 90% recorded once. The source material was peripheral blood. The receptors come from a young woman with COVID-19, enrolled during active disease. CDR3s include the opening cysteine and the closing phenylalanine or tryptophan. The order of the fields is CDR3 length, J gene, D gene, V gene, clone size, CDR3 protein, CDR3 DNA. A D gene is named only where the DNA matches it firmly. Size tells how often a clone was seen (once, few, many) or the class of an expanded clone, and some rows leave it out.

CDR3 length: 17; J gene: TRBJ2-1; D gene: TRBD1; V gene: TRBV7-2; clone size: NA; CDR3 protein: CASSLVGQGALFDEQFF; CDR3 DNA: TGTGCCAGCAGCTTAGTGGGACAGGGGGCCCTTTTTGATGAGCAGTTCTTC
CDR3 length: 13; J gene: TRBJ1-4; D gene: TRBD1; V gene: TRBV10-2; clone size: NA; CDR3 protein: CASRDREDEKLFF; CDR3 DNA: TGCGCCAGCAGGGACAGGGAGGATGAAAAACTGTTTTTT
CDR3 length: 14; J gene: TRBJ2-2; D gene: TRBD1; V gene: TRBV6-5; clone size: once; CDR3 protein: CASNFDRGTGELFF; CDR3 DNA: TGTGCCAGCAACTTTGACAGGGGCACCGGGGAGCTGTTTTTT
CDR3 length: 15; J gene: TRBJ2-3; D gene: NA; V gene: TRBV6-5; clone size: NA; CDR3 protein: CASSASAAGTDTQYF; CDR3 DNA: TGTGCCAGCAGCGCATCAGCCGCGGGGACAGATACGCAGTATTTT
CDR3 length: 13; J gene: TRBJ1-1; D gene: TRBD1; V gene: TRBV6-5; clone size: NA; CDR3 protein: CASSYLGQAEAFF; CDR3 DNA: TGTGCCAGCAGTTACTTGGGACAGGCTGAAGCTTTCTTT
CDR3 length: 15; J gene: TRBJ2-1; D gene: TRBD2; V gene: TRBV19; clone size: NA; CDR3 protein: CASSIQSGGLNEQFF; CDR3 DNA: TGTGCCAGTAGTATCCAAAGCGGGGGACTCAATGAGCAGTTCTTC
CDR3 length: 13; J gene: TRBJ1-1; D gene: TRBD1; V gene: TRBV27; clone size: NA; CDR3 protein: CASSWAGGTEAFF; CDR3 DNA: TGTGCCAGCAGTTGGGCAGGGGGCACTGAAGCTTTCTTT
CDR3 length: 13; J gene: TRBJ1-2; D gene: NA; V gene: TRBV28; clone size: NA; CDR3 protein: CASSFDRIYGYTF; CDR3 DNA: TGTGCCAGCAGTTTCGACAGAATCTATGGCTACACCTTC
CDR3 length: 16; J gene: TRBJ1-1; D gene: TRBD1; V gene: TRBV11-2; clone size: once; CDR3 protein: CASSLSGTGIFTEAFF; CDR3 DNA: TGTGCCAGCAGCTTGTCCGGGACAGGAATATTCACTGAAGCTTTCTTT
CDR3 length: 14; J gene: TRBJ1-1; D gene: NA; V gene: TRBV2; clone size: NA; CDR3 protein: CASSEFSSPGQGFF; CDR3 DNA: TGTGCCAGCAGTGAATTTTCTTCACCGGGACAAGGTTTCTTT
CDR3 length: 15; J gene: TRBJ1-1; D gene: NA; V gene: TRBV7-9; clone size: many; CDR3 protein: CASSLRGLVNTEAFF; CDR3 DNA: TGTGCCAGCAGCTTAAGGGGACTAGTGAACACTGAAGCTTTCTTT
CDR3 length: 14; J gene: TRBJ1-2; D gene: TRBD1; V gene: TRBV11-3; clone size: NA; CDR3 protein: CASSPEGGAGGYTF; CDR3 DNA: TGTGCCAGCAGCCCGGAAGGGGGCGCAGGTGGCTACACCTTC
CDR3 length: 20; J gene: TRBJ2-2; D gene: TRBD1; V gene: TRBV7-6; clone size: NA; CDR3 protein: CASSLDRESPLGLNTGELFF; CDR3 DNA: TGTGCCAGCAGCTTGGACAGGGAGAGCCCTCTAGGGTTGAACACCGGGGAGCTGTTTTTT
CDR3 length: 17; J gene: TRBJ2-4; D gene: NA; V gene: TRBV30; clone size: NA; CDR3 protein: CAWSVESYIAAKNIQYF; CDR3 DNA: TGTGCCTGGAGTGTAGAAAGTTACATAGCGGCCAAAAACATTCAGTACTTC
CDR3 length: 13; J gene: TRBJ2-3; D gene: NA; V gene: TRBV21-1; clone size: NA; CDR3 protein: CASSKVAGLTQYF; CDR3 DNA: TGTGCCAGCAGCAAAGTGGCAGGGTTAACGCAGTATTTT
CDR3 length: 12; J gene: TRBJ2-1; D gene: NA; V gene: TRBV6-5; clone size: NA; CDR3 protein: CASSSESGEQFF; CDR3 DNA: TGTGCCAGCAGTTCGGAGTCTGGTGAGCAGTTCTTC
CDR3 length: 14; J gene: TRBJ2-7; D gene: NA; V gene: TRBV7-2; clone size: NA; CDR3 protein: CASSFETGSYEQYF; CDR3 DNA: TGTGCCAGCAGCTTTGAGACAGGCTCCTACGAGCAGTACTTC
CDR3 length: 11; J gene: TRBJ2-5; D gene: NA; V gene: TRBV4-1; clone size: NA; CDR3 protein: CASSYAGVRYF; CDR3 DNA: TGCGCCAGCAGCTACGCGGGCGTACGGTACTTC
CDR3 length: 14; J gene: TRBJ2-3; D gene: NA; V gene: TRBV9; clone size: NA; CDR3 protein: CASSVGGFGDTQYF; CDR3 DNA: TGTGCCAGCAGCGTAGGAGGGTTCGGAGATACGCAGTATTTT
CDR3 length: 14; J gene: TRBJ2-2; D gene: NA; V gene: TRBV7-6; clone size: NA; CDR3 protein: CASGGGLYTGELFF; CDR3 DNA: TGTGCCAGCGGAGGGGGCTTGTACACCGGGGAGCTGTTTTTT
CDR3 length: 11; J gene: TRBJ1-1; D gene: NA; V gene: TRBV11-2; clone size: NA; CDR3 protein: CASSALVRAFF; CDR3 DNA: TGTGCCAGCAGTGCCCTCGTCAGAGCTTTCTTT
CDR3 length: 14; J gene: TRBJ2-3; D gene: TRBD2; V gene: TRBV2; clone size: NA; CDR3 protein: CASSHRLAGDTQYF; CDR3 DNA: TGTGCCAGCAGTCACCGACTAGCTGGTGATACGCAGTATTTT
CDR3 length: 15; J gene: TRBJ2-1; D gene: NA; V gene: TRBV5-4; clone size: NA; CDR3 protein: CASSQGVLANREQFF; CDR3 DNA: TGTGCCAGCAGCCAAGGGGTCTTGGCCAATCGTGAGCAGTTCTTC
CDR3 length: 17; J gene: TRBJ2-2; D gene: NA; V gene: TRBV27; clone size: NA; CDR3 protein: CASSLPRARGETGELFF; CDR3 DNA: TGTGCCAGCAGTTTGCCCAGGGCCAGGGGGGAAACCGGGGAGCTGTTTTTT
CDR3 length: 12; J gene: TRBJ1-2; D gene: NA; V gene: TRBV7-9; clone size: NA; CDR3 protein: CASSFSNYGYTF; CDR3 DNA: TGTGCCAGCAGCTTCAGTAACTATGGCTACACCTTC
CDR3 length: 14; J gene: TRBJ2-5; D gene: NA; V gene: TRBV5-1; clone size: NA; CDR3 protein: CASSPYTTQETQYF; CDR3 DNA: TGCGCCAGCAGCCCATATACTACCCAAGAGACCCAGTACTTC
CDR3 length: 15; J gene: TRBJ2-5; D gene: TRBD2; V gene: TRBV5-8; clone size: NA; CDR3 protein: CASSYNSGGQETQYF; CDR3 DNA: TGTGCCAGCAGCTACAATAGCGGGGGGCAAGAGACCCAGTACTTC
CDR3 length: 13; J gene: TRBJ2-1; D gene: NA; V gene: TRBV7-2; clone size: NA; CDR3 protein: CASSLDQNNEQFF; CDR3 DNA: TGTGCCAGCAGCTTAGACCAGAACAATGAGCAGTTCTTC
CDR3 length: 11; J gene: TRBJ2-1; D gene: NA; V gene: TRBV12-5; clone size: few; CDR3 protein: CASGLYGQTFF; CDR3 DNA: TGTGCTAGTGGCCTTTACGGACAGACCTTCTTC
CDR3 length: 12; J gene: TRBJ2-3; D gene: NA; V gene: TRBV7-9; clone size: NA; CDR3 protein: CASSPGTDTQYF; CDR3 DNA: TGTGCCAGCAGCCCCGGCACAGATACGCAGTATTTT
CDR3 length: 15; J gene: TRBJ1-4; D gene: NA; V gene: TRBV7-8; clone size: NA; CDR3 protein: CASSSPQGDYEKLFF; CDR3 DNA: TGTGCCAGCAGCTCGCCACAGGGCGACTATGAAAAACTGTTTTTT
CDR3 length: 15; J gene: TRBJ1-4; D gene: NA; V gene: TRBV24-1; clone size: once; CDR3 protein: CATSGEGATNEKLFF; CDR3 DNA: TGTGCCACCAGTGGAGAAGGAGCAACTAATGAAAAACTGTTTTTT
CDR3 length: 15; J gene: TRBJ2-1; D gene: NA; V gene: TRBV7-8; clone size: NA; CDR3 protein: CASSLGGSPYNEQFF; CDR3 DNA: TGTGCCAGCAGCCTTGGAGGGTCACCCTACAATGAGCAGTTCTTC